The 23 T cell receptor beta chains below all came from one sample that was sequenced in a study of blood T cells in healthy people across ages. Using a J-beta primer mix together with a sample-barcoded 5' primer, a second PCR was run for about 7 to 12 cycles. TCRdb reprocessed the 5' RACE reads with MiXCR, giving one entry per CDR3 protein. The sample shows 600,000 to 850,000 distinct CDR3 sequences, roughly 45% of them seen only once. The source material was blood. These receptors were collected from a woman aged 55-69 years in good health.

This clonotype was seen just once. One end of the junction fails to match germline, which may point to a read error. CDR3 nucleotides: TGCGCCAGCAGCTTGGCCTCAGATACGCGGTATTTT. This sequence encodes CASSLASDTRYF. V gene TRBV5-1 combines with J gene TRBJ2-3; the D is unclear. The CDR3 is 12 residues long. In germline, CDR1 is SGHRS, CDR2 YFSETQ.

Comment on this clonotype: A read error may be the cause here, since a much bigger clone is one base away. The rearrangement uses TRBV10-3 and TRBJ2-7; D gene unclear. This CDR3 spans 13 amino acids. Looked up from germline, CDR1 is ENHRY and CDR2 is SYGVKD. V was pared by 4 bases and J by 7 bases, with 14 bases between. CDR3 nucleotide sequence: TGTGCCATCAGTGGTGCCCAGGCTTTGGAGCAGTACTTC. It encodes CAISGAQALEQYF.

This clonotype has just a few counts. This chain joins TRBV11-3 and TRBJ2-1, with D possibly matching TRBD2 (5 bases). The V and J ends lost 5 bases and 7 bases respectively, with 12 bases between them. The CDR3 is 13 residues long. The V gene's germline CDR1 is SGHNT and CDR2 YENEEA. In nucleotides, the CDR3 is TGTGCCAGCAGCCCAAGGGAGCATAATGAGCAGTTCTTC. Translating it yields CASSPREHNEQFF.

As regards this clonotype: Possible read error: a much larger clone is one base away. V and J are TRBV4-2 and TRBJ2-5, with D perhaps TRBD1 (6 bases). Looked up from germline, CDR1 is LGHNA and CDR2 is YNFKEQ. Trimming took 4 bases from V and 2 from J, leaving 14 bases between them. The length of the CDR3 is 15 residues. The CDR3 spells CASSRSGQLQETQYF. The CDR3 bases are TGTGCCAGCAGCCGATCCGGACAGCTTCAAGAGACCCAGTACTTC.

This clonotype was found many times. The chain has TRBV7-9 and TRBJ2-5; possible D gene TRBD2, 5 bases. The CDR3 contains 14 residues. CDR1 is SEHNR, CDR2 FQNEAQ, per germline (reference sequence). V lost 4 bases and J 2 bases, leaving 11 bases between the germline ends. This CDR3 reads CASSSDGRQETQYF. The CDR3 DNA sequence: TGTGCCAGCAGCTCGGATGGGAGACAAGAGACCCAGTACTTC.

The chain carries TRBV24-1 and TRBJ2-3; the match to TRBD1 covers 8 bases. Trimming took 4 bases from V and 1 from J; bases not matched to a gene: 3. The germline V gene encodes CDR1 KGHDR and CDR2 SFDVKD. The CDR3 has 15 amino acids. CDR3 nucleotide sequence: TGTGCCACCAGTGAACCGGGACAGGGCACAGATACGCAGTATTTT. This gives the protein CATSEPGQGTDTQYF.

The gene calls are TRBV4-2 and TRBJ2-1, with 7 bases aligning to TRBD2. The DNA matches TRBJ2-7 better at its end, which makes the J call doubtful. From germline, CDR1 is LGHNA and CDR2 YNFKEQ. The CDR3 is 16 residues long. This CDR3 is CASSQVGTIAYNEQYF. The CDR3 DNA reads TGTGCCAGCAGCCAAGTCGGGACTATCGCCTACAATGAGCAGTACTTC.

The table lists this clonotype with a few counts. At one boundary the junction diverges from the germline segment, which might be a read error. The V and J genes are TRBV7-3 and TRBJ2-1, with TRBD1 identical over 12 bases. The CDR3 consists of 15 residues. From germline, CDR1 is SGHTA and CDR2 FQGTGA. CDR3 bases: TGTGCCAGCAGCTTAATCGGGACAGGGGGCAATGTGCAGTTCTTC. Its protein is CASSLIGTGGNVQFF.

The chain couples TRBV3-1 to TRBJ1-1; maybe TRBD1 (5 bases). This CDR3 region has 11 residues. V was clipped by 6 bases and J by 8 bases, with 10 bases between them. Germline V gene data show CDR1 as LGHDT and CDR2 as YNNKEL (reference sequence). The CDR3 DNA follows: TGTGCCAGCAGGCAGGGAGTGGAAGCTTTCTTT. Translation: CASRQGVEAFF.

The V and J genes are TRBV9 and TRBJ2-2; either TRBD1 or TRBD2 may supply D (5 bases each). Trimming cost V 6 bases and J 7 bases, with 19 bases left between them. The CDR3 length is 15 residues. The germline gives CDR1 SGDLS, CDR2 YYNGEE. The CDR3 reads CASNVAPGSSGELFF. In DNA, the CDR3 is TGTGCCAGCAATGTAGCCCCAGGGAGTAGCGGGGAGCTGTTTTTT. Based on the CDR3 plus reference TRBV9 and TRBJ2-2, the full variable domain is DSGVTQTPKHLITATGQRVTLRCSPRSGDLSVYWYQQSLDQGLQFLIQYYNGEERAKGNILERFSAQQFPDLHSELNLSSLELGDSALYFCASNVAPGSSGELFFGEGSRLTVL.

The chain combines TRBV5-4 with TRBJ2-3, with 12 nucleotides matching TRBD2. CDR1 is SGHNT, CDR2 YYREEE, per germline (reference sequence). J lost 2 bases, V lost 3 bases, and 4 bases had no gene match. This CDR3 contains 16 residues. The CDR3 region is CASSSSGGAVTDTQYF. The CDR3 DNA reads as TGTGCCAGCAGCTCTAGCGGGGGGGCCGTCACAGATACGCAGTATTTT.

This clonotype occurred many times. The chain couples TRBV11-2 to TRBJ2-1; 8 nucleotides line up with TRBD1. V was clipped by 3 bases and J by 3 bases; unmatched bases: 1. The germline gives CDR1 SGHAT, CDR2 FQNNGV. This CDR3 is 14 amino acids long. The CDR3 spells CASSLGQVYNEQFF. In nucleotides, the CDR3 is TGTGCCAGCAGCTTGGGACAGGTCTACAATGAGCAGTTCTTC.

Only a few counts were recorded for this clonotype. The chain carries TRBV2 and TRBJ2-3; 9 bases agree with TRBD2. Germline loops: CDR1 SNHLY, CDR2 FYNNEI. V shed 5 bases and J 2 bases; nucleotides not matched to a gene: 5. The CDR3 sequence is 15 residues long. The CDR3 loop reads CASSRRTSATDTQYF. The CDR3 bases are TGTGCCAGCAGTCGACGGACTAGCGCCACAGATACGCAGTATTTT.

CDR3 residues: CASRRQAAGELFF. The CDR3 coding sequence is TGTGCCAGCAGACGACAGGCCGCCGGGGAGCTGTTTTTT. The J gene is TRBJ2-2, the V gene TRBV28, with D possibly matching TRBD1 (6 bases). Germline CDR1 reads MDHEN; CDR2 reads SYDVKM. Trimming cost V 6 bases and J 6 bases, with 11 bases left between them. The CDR3 is 13 residues long.

This rearrangement joins TRBV10-3 to TRBJ2-5; 9 bases agree with TRBD1. CDR3 length: 15 residues. Germline V gives CDR1 ENHRY, CDR2 SYGVKD. The V segment lost 0 bases and the J segment 11 bases; nucleotides outside the gene matches: 10. The CDR3 here is CAISESARTGDEQYF. The CDR3 DNA reads TGTGCCATCAGTGAGTCTGCCAGGACAGGGGATGAGCAGTACTTC.

This clonotype was counted only a few times. The V call is TRBV12-3 or TRBV12-4, the J call TRBJ2-3; 9 positions match TRBD2. This CDR3 is built from 15 residues. Trimming removed 3 bases from V and 3 bases from J; junction bases left unmatched: 4. The CDR3 sequence is CASSFRLAETDTQYF. The CDR3, as DNA: TGTGCCAGCAGTTTCAGACTAGCGGAAACAGATACGCAGTATTTT.

This rearrangement joins TRBV20-1 to TRBJ2-3; TRBD2 matches at 7 bases. This CDR3 region has 18 residues. Germline CDR1 reads DFQATT; CDR2 reads SNEGSKA (reference sequence). The trim removed 5 bases at V and 4 bases at J, leaving 21 bases unmatched. The CDR3 here is CSAPFKLGLLGWSDTQYF. CDR3 in DNA: TGCAGTGCTCCCTTCAAATTGGGACTACTCGGATGGTCAGATACGCAGTATTTT.

This clonotype turned up a few times. This chain links TRBV7-2 with TRBJ1-5; tentatively, D is TRBD1 (5 bases). The V end was cut by 6 bases, the J end by 5 bases, with 8 bases between. The germline V gene encodes CDR1 SGHTA and CDR2 FQGNSA. This CDR3 is built from 12 residues. The CDR3 DNA reads TGTGCCAGCAGACGGGGGGATCAGCCCCAGCATTTT. Translation: CASRRGDQPQHF.

This clonotype was counted many times. The rearrangement joins TRBV10-3 to TRBJ2-7; TRBD1 matches 8 bases. Germline assignment: CDR1 ENHRY and CDR2 SYGVKD. V lost 8 bases, J lost 5 bases, and 8 bases stayed unmatched. The CDR3 has 13 amino acids. CDR3 region: CAIGQGGVDEQYF. In nucleotides, the CDR3 is TGTGCCATCGGACAGGGAGGCGTGGACGAGCAGTACTTC.

The CDR3 loop is CSARTGSGVNSPLHF. Here the CDR3 DNA reads TGCAGTGCGCGGACAGGTTCAGGGGTTAATTCACCCCTCCACTTT. The rearrangement links TRBV20-1 to TRBJ1-6; 7 nucleotides line up with TRBD1. The V gene's germline CDR1 is DFQATT and CDR2 SNEGSKA (reference sequence). The length of the CDR3 is 15 residues. The V and J ends lost 6 bases and 6 bases, in that order; junction bases with no gene match: 11.

The rearrangement uses TRBV10-3 and TRBJ2-1, with TRBD1 identical over 9 bases. This CDR3 is 13 amino acids long. V gave up 7 bases and J gave up 6 bases; unmatched junction bases: 4. Germline values: CDR1 ENHRY, CDR2 SYGVKD. The CDR3 nucleotides are TGTGCCATCAACCCGGGACAGGGCAATGAGCAGTTCTTC. This translates into CAINPGQGNEQFF.

This clonotype was recorded at least ten times. The genes are TRBV4-3 and TRBJ2-1; TRBD2 matches 7 bases. Germline V lookup: CDR1 LGHNA, CDR2 YSLEER. Trimming at V came to 0 bases and at J to 6 bases, leaving 8 bases not matched to a gene. This CDR3 contains 16 residues. DNA for the CDR3: TGCGCCAGCAGCCAAGATATCGCCGGGACTACCAATGAGCAGTTCTTC. It is translated as CASSQDIAGTTNEQFF.

This clonotype was detected a few times. The chain links TRBV20-1 to TRBJ2-7; TRBD2 matches 7 bases. Germline V lookup: CDR1 DFQATT, CDR2 SNEGSKA (reference sequence). This CDR3 is built from 14 residues. With 6 bases clipped from V and 0 bases from J, the junction kept 8 bases outside the gene matches. The CDR3 region is CSARLAVSSYEQYF. Here the CDR3 DNA reads TGCAGTGCGAGGCTAGCGGTGAGCTCCTACGAGCAGTACTTC.